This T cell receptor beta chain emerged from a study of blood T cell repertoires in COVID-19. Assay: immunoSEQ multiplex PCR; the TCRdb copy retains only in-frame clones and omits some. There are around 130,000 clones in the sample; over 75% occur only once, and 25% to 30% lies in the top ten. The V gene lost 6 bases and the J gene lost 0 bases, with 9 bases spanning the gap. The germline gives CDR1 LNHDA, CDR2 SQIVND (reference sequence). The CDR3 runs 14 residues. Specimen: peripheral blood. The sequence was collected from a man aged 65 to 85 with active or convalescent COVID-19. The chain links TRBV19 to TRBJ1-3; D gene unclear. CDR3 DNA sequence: TGTGCCAGTAGCGACTGGTACTCTGGAAACACCATATATTTT. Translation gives CASSDWYSGNTIYF.